This TCR beta chain derives from a study of T cell responses to AZD1222 COVID-19 vaccine (dated by TCRdb to 2020 to 2023). For the study in its entirety: AZD1222 recipients given second doses at about 4 weeks or at about 12 weeks were pooled, since spike-specific TCR depth and breadth were not found to differ between the two schedules. Trial participants were enrolled into age subgroups of 18-55, 56-69 and 70-plus years, which contained about 150, 27 and 61 TCR-sequenced participants, respectively. TCR sequencing was performed for roughly 250 trial participants, of whom 200 to 220 were given two doses of AZD1222 and around 25 were given two doses of MenACWY control vaccine.

The count of this clone is one. It lacks a known antigen. Base qualities are missing; no much larger clone stands one base away. The meaning of the sample's time point label: baseline before first vaccination. Vaccinee samples came from UK trials COV001 and COV002, including a single-blind randomized controlled phase 2/3 trial of AZD1222 (ChAdOx1 nCoV-19) in healthy adults. For TCRbeta chain sequencing, PBMC samples from trial participants were taken at day 0 and at day 28 after the second dose. Trimming costs V 4 bases and J 0 bases, and their ends lie 16 bases apart. The CDR3 runs 18 amino acids, cysteine and phenylalanine included. Only the CDR3 DNA is retained, 54 bases long and in frame from the first base. As encoded in the germline V gene, CDR1 is MGHRA while CDR2 is YSYEKL. The paper as a whole reports these results and caveats: CD4 TCRs associated with the vaccine covered the entire spike protein, and the dominant responses were in regions 160-218 and 743-854. Spike-specific TCR breadth and depth rose significantly after two AZD1222 doses compared with day 0 and with MenACWY recipients. In the small 56-69-year group, the increase in depth fell short of significance, most likely because of low power. Epitopes outside the regions mutated in the B.1.351 and B.1.1.7 variants were reportedly recognized by nearly half of the unique spike-specific TCRs. Because no day 14 peak-response samples were available, the repertoires could be characterized only after the peak T cell response. Only a handful of AZD1222 recipients were SARS-CoV-2 seropositive at baseline, limiting conclusions about previously exposed vaccinees. Most participants were white British and females outnumbered males, and the authors suggested that clonal diversity may have been underestimated.

The CDR3 regions of human TCRbeta chains were analyzed by immunosequencing. In the original analysis: Repertoire TCRs were matched against a reference library of SARS-CoV-2-specific TCRs generated with the MIRA antigen-specificity platform. Breadth was defined as the fraction of unique TCRs that were SARS-CoV-2-associated, and depth was defined as the fraction of total T cells that were SARS-CoV-2-associated. Each spike-specific TCR was assigned to its reactive spike region and to a CD4 or CD8 class using the MIRA data. Log10-transformed breadth and depth values were compared by one-way ANOVA with Sidak's multiple comparisons tests. This immuneACCESS table, as held by TCRdb, lists in-frame sequences with V and J called but not all clones. Of the missing ones, under half trace to an unresolved V gene in checked studies; the others have no known cause. V and J calls and clone size are copied from that table; D and trimming were computed from the DNA. The sample includes roughly 120,000 clones, with 80% to 95% observed a single time. The ten biggest clones cover 7.8% of the sample.

The sequence joins TRBV4-1 to TRBJ1-6; the D gene remains uncertain. The receptor's source is an adult in good health. The starting material was peripheral blood, obtained on day 0 of AZD1222 vaccination. CDR3 reads: CASSPTGRMSSYNSPLHF. The base sequence is TGCGCCAGCAGCCCCACCGGACGGATGAGCTCCTATAATTCACCCCTCCACTTT.